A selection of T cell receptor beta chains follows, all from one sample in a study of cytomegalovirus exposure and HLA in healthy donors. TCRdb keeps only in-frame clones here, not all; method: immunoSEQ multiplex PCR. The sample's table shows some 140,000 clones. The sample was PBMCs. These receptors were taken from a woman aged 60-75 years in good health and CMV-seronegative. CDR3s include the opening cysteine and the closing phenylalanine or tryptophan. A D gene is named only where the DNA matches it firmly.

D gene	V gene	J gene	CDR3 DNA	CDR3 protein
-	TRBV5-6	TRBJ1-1	TGTGCCAGCAGCTCCCAGGGAGGTACTGAAGCTTTCTTT	CASSSQGGTEAFF
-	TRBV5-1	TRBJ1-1	TGCGCCAGCAGCTACCTCGGGGGTTCTGAAGCTTTCTTT	CASSYLGGSEAFF
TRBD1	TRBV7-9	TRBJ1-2	TGTGCCAGCAGCCCGGGACAGGGCTATGGCTACACCTTC	CASSPGQGYGYTF
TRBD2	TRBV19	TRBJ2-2	TGTGCCAGTAGTATTGGGACTATGAACACCGGGGAGCTGTTTTTT	CASSIGTMNTGELFF
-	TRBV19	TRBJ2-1	TGTGCCAGTAGTATAGCCGCTACCAGGAGGCTAGCCATGGCCTACAATGAGCAGTTCTTC	CASSIAATRRLAMAYNEQFF
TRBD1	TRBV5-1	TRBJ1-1	TGCGCCGGCAGCTTGTATACCCGGGACAGGGAAGCTTTCTTT	CAGSLYTRDREAFF
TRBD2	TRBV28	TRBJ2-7	TGTGCCAGCAGTGTCACGGCTAGCGGGATGGGCTACGAGCAGTACTTC	CASSVTASGMGYEQYF
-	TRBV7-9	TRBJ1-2	TGTGCCAGCAGCCCTCGGACTGGGGAGCGCTACACCTTC	CASSPRTGERYTF
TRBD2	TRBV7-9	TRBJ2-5	TGTGCCAGCAGCTTAGTATCGTTTACTAGCGGGGCCAAAGAGACCCAGTACTTC	CASSLVSFTSGAKETQYF
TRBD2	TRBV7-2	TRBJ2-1	TGTGCCAGCACCCCCGGCGGGCTAGCGGGAGCCTACAATGAGCAGTTCTTC	CASTPGGLAGAYNEQFF
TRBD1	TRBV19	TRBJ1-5	TGTGCCAGTAGAACGACAGGGAGAAGCAATCAGCCCCAGCATTTT	CASRTTGRSNQPQHF
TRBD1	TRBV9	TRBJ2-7	TGTGCCAGCAGCGTAGAGGGACAGGGGACCTACGAGCAGTACTTC	CASSVEGQGTYEQYF
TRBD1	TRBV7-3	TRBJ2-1	TGTGCCAGCAGCCCTCGGACAGGGGAGGGTAATGAGCAGTTCTTC	CASSPRTGEGNEQFF
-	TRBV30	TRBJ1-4	TGTGCCTGGAGTTCTCGGGGGGAAAAACTGTTTTTT	CAWSSRGEKLFF
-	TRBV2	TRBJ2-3	TGTGCCAGCAGTGAGGCTCTAGCAGGAGATACGCAGTATTTT	CASSEALAGDTQYF
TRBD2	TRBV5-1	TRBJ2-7	TGCGCCAGCAGCCGGGAGGGACGGGCCAGCGACGAGCAGTACTTC	CASSREGRASDEQYF
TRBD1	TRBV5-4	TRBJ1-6	TGTGCCAGCAGCCCATCCAGGGGGACAGATAATTCACCCCTCCACTTT	CASSPSRGTDNSPLHF
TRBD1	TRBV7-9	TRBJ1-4	TGTGCCAGCAGCTTTACAGGGGGGGAAGAAAAACTGTTTTTT	CASSFTGGEEKLFF
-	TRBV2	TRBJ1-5	TGTGCCAGCAGTGAATCGAACCCTAGTCAGCCCCAGCATTTT	CASSESNPSQPQHF
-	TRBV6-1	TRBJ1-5	TGTGCCAGCAGTGAAGCCACGGTCAATCAGCCCCAGCATTTT	CASSEATVNQPQHF
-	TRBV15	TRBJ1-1	TGTGCCACCAGCAGAGATCTTGTCGGGTTCACTGAAGCTTTCTTT	CATSRDLVGFTEAFF
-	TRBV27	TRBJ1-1	TGTGCCAGCAGTTTCTCTTCGACAGGCATGAACACTGAAGCTTTCTTT	CASSFSSTGMNTEAFF
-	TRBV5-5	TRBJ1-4	TGTGCCAGCAGCTGGGGCATGGGTCGGACAGCAACTAATGAAAAACTGTTTTTT	CASSWGMGRTATNEKLFF
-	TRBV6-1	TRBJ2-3	TGTGCCAGCAGCGAAAGAGGGCAACTAACGCAGTATTTT	CASSERGQLTQYF
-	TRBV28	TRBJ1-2	TGTGCCAGCAGCCTCTATGGCTACACCTTC	CASSLYGYTF
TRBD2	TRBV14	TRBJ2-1	TGTGCCAGCAGCCAACCTCTCGGACTAGCGGGGGAGGGGGAGCAGTTCTTC	CASSQPLGLAGEGEQFF
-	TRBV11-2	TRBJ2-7	TGTGCCAGCAGCCGAGGAGCGCACGAGCAGTACTTC	CASSRGAHEQYF
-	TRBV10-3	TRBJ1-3	TGTGCCATCAGTGAGTCTTTAGGGGCTGGAAACACCATATATTTT	CAISESLGAGNTIYF
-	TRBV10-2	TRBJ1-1	TGCGCCAGCAGGGAGAGGGGTGTATACATGAACACTGAAGCTTTCTTT	CASRERGVYMNTEAFF
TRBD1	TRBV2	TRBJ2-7	TGTGCCAGCACCCTCTCTGGGTCAGGGGGTTACGAGCAGTACTTC	CASTLSGSGGYEQYF
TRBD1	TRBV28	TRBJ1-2	TGTGCCAGCAGCACACTCGGAGGGGGCAAGATAGGGGGTGGCTACACCTTC	CASSTLGGGKIGGGYTF
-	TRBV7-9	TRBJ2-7	TGTGCCAGCAGCTTGACAGTATCCGACGAGCAGTACTTC	CASSLTVSDEQYF
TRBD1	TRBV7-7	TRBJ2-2	TGTGCTAGCAGCCGGGACAGGTGGTCCGGGGAGCTGTTTTTT	CASSRDRWSGELFF
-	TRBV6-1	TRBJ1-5	TGTGCCAGCAGTGAGGGTTGGGAGCTTCAGCCCCAGCATTTT	CASSEGWELQPQHF
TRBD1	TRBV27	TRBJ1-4	TGTGCCAGCAGTCCGGACAGGGTAAATGAAAAACTGTTTTTT	CASSPDRVNEKLFF
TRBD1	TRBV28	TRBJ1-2	TGTGCCAGCAGATCAGGGGGCTCTGGTAACTATGGCTACACCTTC	CASRSGGSGNYGYTF
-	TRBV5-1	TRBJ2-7	TGCGCCAGCAGCTGGACGGGGGTCGAGCAGTACTTC	CASSWTGVEQYF
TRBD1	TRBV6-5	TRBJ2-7	TGTGCCAGCAGGGGTAGACAGGGGGCATTCGAGCAGTACTTC	CASRGRQGAFEQYF
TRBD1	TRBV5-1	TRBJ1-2	TGCGCCAGCAGCCCACCGACAGGGGGCTATGGCTACACCTTC	CASSPPTGGYGYTF
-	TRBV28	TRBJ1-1	TGTGCCAGCAGTTTGGGCGGGCGCACTGAAGCTTTCTTT	CASSLGGRTEAFF